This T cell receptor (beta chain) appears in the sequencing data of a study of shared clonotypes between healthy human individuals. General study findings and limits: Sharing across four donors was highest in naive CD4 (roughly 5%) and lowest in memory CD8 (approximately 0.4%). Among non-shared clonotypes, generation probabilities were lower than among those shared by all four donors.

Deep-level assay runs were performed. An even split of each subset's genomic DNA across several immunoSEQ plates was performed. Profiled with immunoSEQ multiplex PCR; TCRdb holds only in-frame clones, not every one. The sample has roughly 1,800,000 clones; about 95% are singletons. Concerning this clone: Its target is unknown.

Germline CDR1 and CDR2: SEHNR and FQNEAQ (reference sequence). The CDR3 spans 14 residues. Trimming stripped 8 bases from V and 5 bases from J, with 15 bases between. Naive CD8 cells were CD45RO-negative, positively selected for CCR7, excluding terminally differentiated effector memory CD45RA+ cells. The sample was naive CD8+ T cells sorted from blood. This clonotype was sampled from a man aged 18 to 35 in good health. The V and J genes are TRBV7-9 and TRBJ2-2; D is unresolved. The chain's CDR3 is CASLGGLSTGELFF. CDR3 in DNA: TGTGCCAGCTTAGGCGGTCTCTCGACCGGGGAGCTGTTTTTT.